This T cell receptor (beta chain) stems from a study of T cell repertoires in cytomegalovirus infection. Whole-study context: CMV epitopes in the study were HLA-C-restricted (recently identified) and HLA-B-restricted (well studied). Public signatures in TCR beta pointed to CMV infection and matching HLA type.

This clonotype was recorded only once. Its antigen is as yet unknown. Germline V gene sequence: CDR1 SGHNT, CDR2 YYREEE (reference sequence). V lost 4 bases and J lost 5, with 18 bases in between. CDR3 length: 15 residues. Broader study findings: Dominant in the ex vivo response were TCR beta clonotypes restricted by HLA-C and specific for CMV.

TCRdb processed the reads anew with MiXCR; each CDR3 protein has one entry. The sample lists about 350,000 distinct CDR3 sequences, nearly 35% occurring once. This receptor was taken from a human donor in good health (CMV status not recorded). Some clones in this sample may be carry-over from other donors' samples. The V call is TRBV5-4, the J call TRBJ1-1; possibly TRBD1 for D (5 bases). The sample consisted of cultured PBMCs, taken from culture after CMV antigen stimulation. CDR3: CASSPGQGFSTEAFF. Here the CDR3 DNA reads TGTGCCAGCAGCCCCGGGCAGGGCTTCTCGACTGAAGCTTTCTTT.